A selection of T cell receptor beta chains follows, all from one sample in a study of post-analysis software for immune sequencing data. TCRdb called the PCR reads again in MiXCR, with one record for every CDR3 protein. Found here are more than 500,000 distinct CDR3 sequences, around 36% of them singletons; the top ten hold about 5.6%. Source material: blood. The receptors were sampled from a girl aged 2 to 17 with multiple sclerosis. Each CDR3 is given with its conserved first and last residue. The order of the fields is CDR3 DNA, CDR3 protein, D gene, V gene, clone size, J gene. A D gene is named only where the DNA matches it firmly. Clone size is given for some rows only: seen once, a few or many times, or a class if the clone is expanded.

CDR3nt: TGTGCCAGCACCAGGGAGGGTGAAGCTTTCTTT; CDR3aa: CASTREGEAFF; d_gene: NA; v_gene: TRBV12-3/TRBV12-4; abundance: NA; j_gene: TRBJ1-1
CDR3nt: TGCAGTGCTCAGGGGGCTAACAATGAGCAGTTCTTC; CDR3aa: CSAQGANNEQFF; d_gene: TRBD1; v_gene: TRBV20-1; abundance: few; j_gene: TRBJ2-1
CDR3nt: TGTGCCACTATGCAGGGCACTGAAGCTTTCTTT; CDR3aa: CATMQGTEAFF; d_gene: NA; v_gene: TRBV24-1; abundance: NA; j_gene: TRBJ1-1
CDR3nt: TGCAGCGTTGAAGATCTTGAGACAGGGGGCTACGAGCAGTACTTC; CDR3aa: CSVEDLETGGYEQYF; d_gene: TRBD1; v_gene: TRBV29-1; abundance: few; j_gene: TRBJ2-7
CDR3nt: TGTGCCAGCAGCGAAAGCGGGGGAAGGTCCTACGAGCAGTACTTC; CDR3aa: CASSESGGRSYEQYF; d_gene: TRBD2; v_gene: TRBV7-2; abundance: few; j_gene: TRBJ2-7
CDR3nt: TGCAGCGTTGGCCACAGCGTCTATGGCTACACCTTC; CDR3aa: CSVGHSVYGYTF; d_gene: NA; v_gene: TRBV29-1; abundance: NA; j_gene: TRBJ1-2
CDR3nt: TGTGCCACCAGTGCCTATCGGACTAGCGTATCCCAAGAGACCCAGTACTTC; CDR3aa: CATSAYRTSVSQETQYF; d_gene: TRBD2; v_gene: TRBV24-1; abundance: NA; j_gene: TRBJ2-5
CDR3nt: TGTGCCATCAGTGAGTCGGCGGTGAACTATGGCTACACCTTC; CDR3aa: CAISESAVNYGYTF; d_gene: NA; v_gene: TRBV10-3; abundance: NA; j_gene: TRBJ1-2
CDR3nt: TGTGCCAGTAAATCGAACACAGATACGCAGTATTTT; CDR3aa: CASKSNTDTQYF; d_gene: NA; v_gene: TRBV19; abundance: NA; j_gene: TRBJ2-3
CDR3nt: TGTGCCAGCAGTTACTCGAAGCGGGGGGGGACAGATACGCAGTATTTT; CDR3aa: CASSYSKRGGTDTQYF; d_gene: TRBD2; v_gene: TRBV6-5; abundance: few; j_gene: TRBJ2-3
CDR3nt: TGTGCCAGCAGCTTCGGGCAGGGGGGAAGGAGTGAGCAGTTCTTC; CDR3aa: CASSFGQGGRSEQFF; d_gene: NA; v_gene: TRBV5-6; abundance: few; j_gene: TRBJ2-1
CDR3nt: TGCAGTGCTAGAGCTCTCGGACGGGAATATGGCTACACCTTC; CDR3aa: CSARALGREYGYTF; d_gene: NA; v_gene: TRBV20-1; abundance: NA; j_gene: TRBJ1-2
CDR3nt: TGCGCCTGCAGCATGAGTTCCTACGAGCAGTACTTC; CDR3aa: CACSMSSYEQYF; d_gene: NA; v_gene: TRBV10-2; abundance: NA; j_gene: TRBJ2-7
CDR3nt: TGCGCCAGCACTCTCGAACGGCTAGCGGGGAGCCCTCAGAGGTCAGAGACCCAGTACTTC; CDR3aa: CASTLERLAGSPQRSETQYF; d_gene: TRBD2; v_gene: TRBV5-1; abundance: NA; j_gene: TRBJ2-5
CDR3nt: TGTGCCATCCCCCGGGCCAAGCGGGGGCTTTACAATGAGCAGTTCTTC; CDR3aa: CAIPRAKRGLYNEQFF; d_gene: TRBD2; v_gene: TRBV12-3/TRBV12-4; abundance: few; j_gene: TRBJ2-1
CDR3nt: TGTGCCAGCAGCTCCGGACCTAACACTGAAGCTTTCTTT; CDR3aa: CASSSGPNTEAFF; d_gene: NA; v_gene: TRBV7-3; abundance: NA; j_gene: TRBJ1-1
CDR3nt: TGTGCCAGCAGTAACGGGACAGGGACTCTTTTTTGCGAGCAGTACTTC; CDR3aa: CASSNGTGTLFCEQYF; d_gene: TRBD1; v_gene: TRBV27; abundance: NA; j_gene: TRBJ2-7
CDR3nt: TGCAGTGCTAGCCCCATGCGAGCGACCTACGAGCAGTACTTC; CDR3aa: CSASPMRATYEQYF; d_gene: NA; v_gene: TRBV20-1; abundance: many; j_gene: TRBJ2-7
CDR3nt: TGTGCCAGCAGCCTGGGACAGCCAGGCACAGATACGCAGTATTTT; CDR3aa: CASSLGQPGTDTQYF; d_gene: TRBD1; v_gene: TRBV7-6; abundance: NA; j_gene: TRBJ2-3
CDR3nt: TGTGCCAGCAGCTTAGTGGTGTTTGCGGGAAGGTCCTACGAGCAGTACTTC; CDR3aa: CASSLVVFAGRSYEQYF; d_gene: NA; v_gene: TRBV7-2; abundance: few; j_gene: TRBJ2-7
CDR3nt: TGTGCCAGCAGCGTAGGGGCTCTTACAGGAACGCAGTATTTT; CDR3aa: CASSVGALTGTQYF; d_gene: NA; v_gene: TRBV9; abundance: few; j_gene: TRBJ2-3
CDR3nt: TGTGCCAGCAGTGAAACAGGGAGTTCGGGTATTCAGACCCAGTACTTC; CDR3aa: CASSETGSSGIQTQYF; d_gene: NA; v_gene: TRBV28; abundance: few; j_gene: TRBJ2-5
CDR3nt: TGTGCCAGCAGTTCCGACCCTTGGACGGCGAACACTGAAGCTTTCTTT; CDR3aa: CASSSDPWTANTEAFF; d_gene: NA; v_gene: TRBV12-3/TRBV12-4; abundance: NA; j_gene: TRBJ1-1